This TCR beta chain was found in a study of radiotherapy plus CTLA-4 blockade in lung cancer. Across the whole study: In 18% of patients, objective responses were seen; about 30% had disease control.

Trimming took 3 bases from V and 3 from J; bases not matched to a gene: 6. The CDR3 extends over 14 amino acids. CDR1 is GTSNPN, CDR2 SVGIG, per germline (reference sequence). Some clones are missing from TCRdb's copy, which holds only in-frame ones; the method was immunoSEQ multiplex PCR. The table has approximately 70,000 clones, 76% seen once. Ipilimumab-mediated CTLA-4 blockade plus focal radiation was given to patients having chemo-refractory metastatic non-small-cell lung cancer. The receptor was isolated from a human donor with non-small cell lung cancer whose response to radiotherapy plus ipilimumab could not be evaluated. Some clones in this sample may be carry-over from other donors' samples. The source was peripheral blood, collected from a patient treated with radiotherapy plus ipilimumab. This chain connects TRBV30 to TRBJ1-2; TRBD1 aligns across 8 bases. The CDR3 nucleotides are TGTGCCTGGAGACGGGACAGGACTTACTATGGCTACACCTTC. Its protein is CAWRRDRTYYGYTF.